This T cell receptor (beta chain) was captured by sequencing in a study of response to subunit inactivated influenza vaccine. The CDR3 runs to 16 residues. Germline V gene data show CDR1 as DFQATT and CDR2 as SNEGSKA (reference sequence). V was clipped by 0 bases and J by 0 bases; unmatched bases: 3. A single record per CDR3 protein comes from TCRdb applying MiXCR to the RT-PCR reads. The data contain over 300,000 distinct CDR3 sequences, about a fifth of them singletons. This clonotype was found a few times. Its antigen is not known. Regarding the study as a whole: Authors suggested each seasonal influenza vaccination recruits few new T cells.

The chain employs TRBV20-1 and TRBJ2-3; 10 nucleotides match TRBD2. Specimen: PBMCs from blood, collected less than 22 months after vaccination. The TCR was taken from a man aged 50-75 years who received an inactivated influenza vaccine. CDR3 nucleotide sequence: TGCAGTGCTAGAGATGGAGCGGGGGGGAGCACAGATACGCAGTATTTT. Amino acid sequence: CSARDGAGGSTDTQYF.